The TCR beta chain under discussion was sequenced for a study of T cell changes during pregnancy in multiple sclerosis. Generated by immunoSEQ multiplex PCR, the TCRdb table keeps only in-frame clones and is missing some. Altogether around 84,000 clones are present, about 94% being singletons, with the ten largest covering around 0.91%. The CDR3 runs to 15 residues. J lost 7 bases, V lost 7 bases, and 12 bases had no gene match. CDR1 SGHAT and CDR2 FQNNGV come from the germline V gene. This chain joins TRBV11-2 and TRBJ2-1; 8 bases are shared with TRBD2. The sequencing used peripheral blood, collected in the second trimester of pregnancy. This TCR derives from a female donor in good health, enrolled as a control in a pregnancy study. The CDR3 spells CASNPGGSWGNEQFF. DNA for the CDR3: TGTGCCAGCAACCCGGGGGGGTCTTGGGGGAATGAGCAGTTCTTC.